This T cell receptor beta chain emerged from a study of blood T cell repertoires in COVID-19. Study-wide background: The study drew acute and convalescent COVID-19 samples from the United States, Italy and Spain. Sources were T cells, B-cell-depleted T cells, or PBMCs; the material itself was cDNA or gDNA.

Authors' data handling: The authors estimated nucleated cell counts from reference gene primer amplification. Assay used: immunoSEQ multiplex PCR; TCRdb lists only in-frame clones, some missing. V, J and clone size are those of that table, while D and trimming were read from the DNA. The table shows approximately 76,000 clones, with about 80% occurring only once. CDR3 length: 12 residues. Trimming cost V 2 bases and J 5 bases, with 6 bases left between them. Germline loops: CDR1 MNHNS, CDR2 SASEGT. The sample comprised peripheral blood. The J gene is TRBJ1-1, the V gene TRBV6-1, with no clear D. The sequence came from a woman in her 70s with acute or convalescent COVID-19. This CDR3 reads CASSEWRTEAFF. The CDR3 region has the DNA TGTGCCAGCAGTGAATGGAGGACTGAAGCTTTCTTT.